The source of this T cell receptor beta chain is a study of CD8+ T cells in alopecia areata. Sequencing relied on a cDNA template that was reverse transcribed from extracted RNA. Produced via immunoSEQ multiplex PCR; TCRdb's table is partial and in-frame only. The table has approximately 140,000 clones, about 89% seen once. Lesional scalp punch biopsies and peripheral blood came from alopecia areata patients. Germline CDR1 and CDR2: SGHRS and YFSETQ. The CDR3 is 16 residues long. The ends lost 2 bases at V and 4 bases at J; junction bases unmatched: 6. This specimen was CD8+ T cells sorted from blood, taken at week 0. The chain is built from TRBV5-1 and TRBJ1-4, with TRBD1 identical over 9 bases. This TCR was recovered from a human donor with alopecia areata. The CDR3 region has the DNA TGCGCCAGCAGCTTCGACAGGGGGGCCCTTAATGAAAAACTGTTTTTT. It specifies CASSFDRGALNEKLFF.